This T cell receptor (beta chain) was sequenced for a study of cytomegalovirus exposure and HLA in healthy donors. Study-wide results and limits: TCR beta V- and J-gene trimming, according to a later analysis, was linked to a missense DCLRE1C variant.

It was with 60 Vbeta and 13 Jbeta primers that the PCR ran. In the original processing: About 11 million of the roughly 80 million unique TCR beta chains counted in a later analysis were shared. The protocol was immunoSEQ multiplex PCR, while the TCRdb copy is restricted to in-frame clones and leaves out a portion. V, J and clone size reflect that table, while D and trimming were determined from the DNA. The data show 95,000 to 120,000 clones, over 60% seen once. About this clone itself: Its matching antigen is unknown.

Losses at the gene ends were 3 bases for V and 3 bases for J; bases not matched to a gene: 7. This CDR3 region has 18 residues. Per the germline V gene, CDR1 is MGHRA and CDR2 is YSYEKL. Sequenced material: PBMCs. The sequence was collected from a young man in good health and CMV-seropositive. The chain employs TRBV4-1 and TRBJ2-6; TRBD1 aligns across 11 bases. The CDR3 spells CASSQARTGGFGANVLTF. The CDR3 DNA follows: TGCGCCAGCAGCCAGGCCCGGACAGGGGGCTTTGGGGCCAACGTCCTGACTTTC.